The clone carrying this TCR beta chain turned up a few times. Its target is unknown. This sample stems from a study of early T cells in non-severe SARS-CoV-2 infection. Turning to the study itself: Chains from this unsorted whole-blood bulk RNA could not be paired.

Individual cDNA molecules received unique molecular identifiers. TCRdb processed the 5' RACE reads anew with MiXCR; each CDR3 protein has one entry. The sample lists roughly 110,000 distinct CDR3 sequences, roughly 10% occurring once. Findings and caveats of the study: VDJdb matching, biased toward anti-spike CD8 responses, missed private and CD4 specificities.

This CDR3 contains 11 residues. V was trimmed by 0 bases and J by 14 bases, leaving 12 bases between them. CDR1 and CDR2 (germline): SQVTM, ANQGSEA. Sequencing was performed on whole blood. This chain links TRBV29-1 with TRBJ2-3; D might be TRBD1 (5 bases). The sequence derives from an adult who was a healthcare worker with PCR-confirmed SARS-CoV-2 infection or an uninfected control (not recorded which). The CDR3 nucleotides are TGCAGCGTTGAAGATGAAAGGACATCGTATTTT. Translated, it gives CSVEDERTSYF.